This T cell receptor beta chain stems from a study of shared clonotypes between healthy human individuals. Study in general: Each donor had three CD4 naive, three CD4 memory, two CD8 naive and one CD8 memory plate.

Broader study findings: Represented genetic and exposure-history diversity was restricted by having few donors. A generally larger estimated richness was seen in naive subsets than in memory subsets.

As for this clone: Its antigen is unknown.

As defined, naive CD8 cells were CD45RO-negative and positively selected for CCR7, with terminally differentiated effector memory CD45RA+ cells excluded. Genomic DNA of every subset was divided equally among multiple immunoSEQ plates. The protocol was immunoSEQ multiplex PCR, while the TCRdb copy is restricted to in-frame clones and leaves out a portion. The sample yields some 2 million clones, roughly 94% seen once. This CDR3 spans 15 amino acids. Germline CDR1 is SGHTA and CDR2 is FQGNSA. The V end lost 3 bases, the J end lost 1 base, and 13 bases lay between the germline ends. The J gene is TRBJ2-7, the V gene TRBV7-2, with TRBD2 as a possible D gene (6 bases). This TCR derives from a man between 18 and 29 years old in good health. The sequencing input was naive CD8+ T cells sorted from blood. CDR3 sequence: CASSFFPGGSYEQYF. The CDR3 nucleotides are TGTGCCAGCAGCTTTTTCCCCGGGGGATCCTACGAGCAGTACTTC.